This TCR beta chain was recovered during a study of Ad26.COV2.S vaccination and SARS-CoV-2 variants. Sequencing was performed with immunoSEQ multiplex PCR; in TCRdb, only in-frame clones are kept and a portion is missing. The table lists more than 300,000 clones, 70% to 90% of them singletons. With V trimmed by 5 bases and J by 3 bases, 10 bases remained unmatched. The CDR3 runs to 17 residues. Germline V gives CDR1 MDHEN, CDR2 SYDVKM. Treatment: approximately 18 received Ad26.COV2.S at low or high dose, single or two shots; about 5 received placebo; per-sample allocation not given. Sampling took place 63 days after the first vaccine or placebo injection.

The sample here was peripheral blood, taken in a trial of Ad26.COV2.S vaccine versus placebo. This clonotype was obtained from a person between 18 and 65 years old who received the Ad26.COV2.S COVID-19 vaccine or a placebo. This chain uses TRBV28 with TRBJ2-7; 13 bases agree with TRBD2. CDR3 loop: CASSPWTSGGLGYEQYF. CDR3 nucleotide sequence: TGTGCCAGCAGTCCCTGGACTAGCGGGGGTCTGGGCTACGAGCAGTACTTC.